Sequencing of this T cell receptor beta chain was carried out in a study of shared clonotypes between healthy human individuals. Findings of the study overall: Owing to a small donor count, the genetic and exposure-history diversity represented was limited.

Comments on this clone: Its antigen is not identified.

It was approximately 280 ng DNA, roughly 32,000 T cell genomes, that went into each replicate PCR of unsorted PBMC. Produced via immunoSEQ multiplex PCR; TCRdb's table is partial and in-frame only. The data contain 400,000 to 600,000 clones, roughly 85% of them singletons. Germline loops: CDR1 SNHLY, CDR2 FYNNEI. Trimming stripped 7 bases from V and 13 bases from J, with 17 bases between. This CDR3 is 12 amino acids long. The TCR was taken from a woman aged 40 to 50 in good health. Some clones in this sample may be carry-over from other donors' samples. Sequencing was done on a sample of PBMCs. The gene calls are TRBV2 and TRBJ2-1; D possibly corresponds to TRBD2 (7 bases). Here the CDR3 DNA reads TGTGCCAGCATCCCGGTGGGGGGGCAACAGTTCTTC. It is translated as CASIPVGGQQFF.